The 5 T cell receptor beta chains in this list originate from one sample, sequenced in a study of CD8 T cells in ankylosing spondylitis. TCRdb analysed the 5' RACE reads with MiXCR anew, one entry per CDR3 protein. Among 350,000 to 400,000 distinct CDR3 sequences listed, roughly 22% were seen once. Sequenced: blood, either unsorted or a sorted T cell fraction (not recorded which). The receptors come from a male donor with ankylosing spondylitis or in good health (not recorded which).

The rearrangement joins TRBV24-1 to TRBJ2-7, with TRBD1 matching over 10 bases. The ends lost 1 base at V and 4 bases at J; junction bases unmatched: 3. This CDR3 has 15 residues. Germline assignment: CDR1 KGHDR and CDR2 SFDVKD. CDR3 sequence (DNA): TGTGCCACCAGTGATTTTCTGGACAGGGGGTACGAGCAGTACTTC. Its protein is CATSDFLDRGYEQYF.

The chain carries TRBV5-1 and TRBJ2-7; 9 bases map to TRBD1. The germline V gene encodes CDR1 SGHRS and CDR2 YFSETQ. V gave up 0 bases and J gave up 0 bases; unmatched junction bases: 7. The CDR3 totals 17 residues. This CDR3 is CASSLVPDRGYSYEQYF. The CDR3 DNA sequence: TGCGCCAGCAGCTTGGTCCCGGACAGGGGTTACTCCTACGAGCAGTACTTC.

This clonotype was seen a handful of times. The chain recombines TRBV5-6 with TRBJ2-1; 9 nucleotides agree with TRBD2. There are 15 residues in the CDR3. In germline, CDR1 is SGHDT, CDR2 YYEEEE. The junction had 7 bases not matched to a gene; V was cut back by 4 bases and J by 5 bases. CDR3 nucleotides: TGTGCCAGCAGCGCCCCACTAGCGGGCCACAATGAGCAGTTCTTC. Its translation: CASSAPLAGHNEQFF.

The chain couples TRBV5-1 to TRBJ2-1, with 13 bases that match TRBD2. CDR3 length equals 16 residues. Trimming cost V 4 bases and J 7 bases; bases outside gene matches: 8. CDR1 SGHRS and CDR2 YFSETQ come from the germline V gene. CDR3 residues: CASSTGLAGVGNEQFF. CDR3 DNA: TGCGCCAGCAGCACCGGACTAGCGGGGGTTGGGAATGAGCAGTTCTTC.

This chain links TRBV28 with TRBJ2-7, with D perhaps TRBD1 (6 bases). The CDR3 runs to 13 residues. V shed 5 bases and J shed 2 bases, with 10 bases lying between them. Germline V CDR1 and CDR2: MDHEN, SYDVKM. The CDR3 is CASSRDIPYEQYF. CDR3 DNA: TGTGCCAGCAGTCGGGACATTCCCTACGAGCAGTACTTC.